The next 14 T cell receptor beta chains were all read from a single sample in a study of human T cells and chemical hapten exposure. TCRdb independently ran MiXCR on the RACE reads; one entry per CDR3 protein. Among around 75,000 distinct CDR3 sequences listed, around a tenth were seen once. As to time point: patch test 2, 6 weeks after DPC sensitization. Noted treatment: therapeutic diphenylcyclopropenone sensitization with weekly scalp DPC. The sample here was whole blood, taken in connection with sensitization to the hapten diphenylcyclopropenone (DPC). Receptor source: a woman aged 50 to 65 with alopecia areata. Some clones in this sample may be carry-over from other donors' samples.

For the CDR3, the DNA is TGTGCCAGCAGCTTGGGAGTCAATCAGCCCCAGCATTTT. Its protein product is CASSLGVNQPQHF. The V and J genes are TRBV11-2 and TRBJ1-5, with D hard to call. With 3 bases removed from V and 3 bases from J, the gap between germline ends came to 6 bases. The CDR3 has 13 amino acids. The germline V gene encodes CDR1 SGHAT and CDR2 FQNNGV.

The chain links TRBV29-1 to TRBJ2-7, with 7 bases aligning to TRBD1. V dropped 4 bases and J dropped 5; count of bases not matched to a gene: 5. This CDR3 is built from 12 residues. Per germline, CDR1 SQVTM and CDR2 ANQGSEA. CDR3 nucleotide sequence: TGCAGCGTTGTAACAGGGGTGGACGAGCAGTACTTC. This encodes CSVVTGVDEQYF.

This clonotype was seen a few times. The chain recombines TRBV29-1 with TRBJ2-1; D not certain. Trimming left V 8 bases short and J 5 bases short, with 7 bases between. CDR3 size: 10 residues. The germline V gene encodes CDR1 SQVTM and CDR2 ANQGSEA. This CDR3 reads CSSGNNEQFF. CDR3 sequence (DNA): TGCAGCTCAGGAAACAATGAGCAGTTCTTC.

This clonotype was detected ten times or more. CDR3 sequence: CASSLAPQAYDTQYF. Written as DNA, the CDR3 is TGTGCCAGCAGCTTAGCTCCACAGGCTTACGATACGCAGTATTTT. The rearrangement joins TRBV11-2 to TRBJ2-3; D might be TRBD1 (5 bases). The CDR3 loop spans 15 amino acids. Trimming pared 1 base from V and 6 bases from J, leaving 14 bases between. Germline CDR1 is SGHAT and CDR2 is FQNNGV.

V gene TRBV9 combines with J gene TRBJ1-3; D gene ambiguous. The CDR3 sequence is 14 residues long. Germline CDR1 SGDLS, CDR2 YYNGEE. Trimming cost V 5 bases and J 0 bases, with 9 bases left between them. DNA for the CDR3: TGTGCCAGCAGTCTAAGGCACTCTGGAAACACCATATATTTT. Protein product: CASSLRHSGNTIYF. Full variable domain (outside the CDR3, taken from reference TRBV9 and TRBJ1-3): DSGVTQTPKHLITATGQRVTLRCSPRSGDLSVYWYQQSLDQGLQFLIQYYNGEERAKGNILERFSAQQFPDLHSELNLSSLELGDSALYFCASSLRHSGNTIYFGEGSWLTVV.

This clonotype was picked up a small number of times. This chain joins TRBV10-3 and TRBJ2-2; the match to TRBD2 covers 13 bases. Per germline, CDR1 ENHRY and CDR2 SYGVKD. The CDR3 sequence is 14 residues long. Trimming removed 8 bases from V and 4 bases from J; junction bases left unmatched: 1. CDR3 bases: TGTGCCATCGGGACTAGCGGGACCACCGGGGAGCTGTTTTTT. Protein sequence: CAIGTSGTTGELFF.

This clonotype was recorded at least ten times. This chain uses TRBV6-4 with TRBJ1-4; D unresolved. Trimming left V 0 bases short and J 3 bases short, with 8 bases between. The V gene's germline CDR1 is MRHNA and CDR2 SNTAGT. The CDR3 covers 15 residues. The DNA of the CDR3 is TGTGCCAGCAGTGACTCAGGGTCGGCTAATGAAAAACTGTTTTTT. This sequence encodes CASSDSGSANEKLFF.

This clonotype came up many times. V gene TRBV7-3 combines with J gene TRBJ2-3; TRBD2 might be the D (5 bases). V was shortened by 6 bases and J by 1 base, with 11 bases between the two germline ends. The germline V gene has CDR1 SGHTA and CDR2 FQGTGA. The CDR3 extends over 14 amino acids. CDR3 DNA: TGTGCCAGCAGTTCCGGACTCCGCACAGATACGCAGTATTTT. Protein product: CASSSGLRTDTQYF.

A remark on this clonotype: This sequence may be a read error, since a much larger clone differs from it by one base. CDR3 protein: CASSSEETQYF. CDR3 DNA sequence: TGTGCCAGCAGCTCAGAAGAGACCCAGTACTTC. The V call is TRBV7-6, the J call TRBJ2-5, with D uncertain. The V end lost 4 bases, the J end lost 3 bases, and 3 bases lay between the germline ends. The CDR3 extends over 11 amino acids. Per the germline V gene, CDR1 is SGHVS and CDR2 is FNYEAQ.

At least ten counts were recorded for this clonotype. J is TRBJ2-1 and V is TRBV6-5, with D unresolved. The CDR3 is 13 amino acids. Per germline, CDR1 MNHEY and CDR2 SVGAGI. V shed 3 bases and J shed 4 bases, with 7 bases lying between them. The CDR3 here is CASSYREYNEQFF. For the CDR3, the DNA is TGTGCCAGCAGTTATAGAGAGTACAATGAGCAGTTCTTC.

Many counts were recorded for this clonotype. The chain couples TRBV12-3 or TRBV12-4 to TRBJ2-1; 8 positions agree with TRBD1. The CDR3 is made up of 15 amino acids. With 3 bases clipped from V and 5 bases from J, the junction kept 6 bases outside the gene matches. The CDR3 reads CASSLDRASNNEQFF. The CDR3 region has the DNA TGTGCCAGCAGTTTGGACAGGGCCTCTAACAATGAGCAGTTCTTC.

This clonotype was counted only a few times. This chain links TRBV20-1 with TRBJ2-1; D may be TRBD2 (5 bases). Trimming removed 7 bases from V and 10 bases from J, with 17 bases in between. The CDR3 is 12 amino acids. Germline CDR1 and CDR2: DFQATT and SNEGSKA (reference sequence). The CDR3 protein is CSVILTSREQFF. The CDR3 DNA sequence: TGCAGTGTTATTCTAACTAGTCGGGAGCAGTTCTTC.

The V call is TRBV5-1, the J call TRBJ1-3; D gene ambiguous. Trimming pared 0 bases from V and 2 bases from J, leaving 12 bases between. Germline V gives CDR1 SGHRS, CDR2 YFSETQ. CDR3 size: 16 residues. CDR3 residues: CASSLEGAGAGNTIYF. CDR3 DNA sequence: TGCGCCAGCAGCTTGGAGGGAGCGGGAGCTGGAAACACCATATATTTT. Together with reference TRBV5-1 and TRBJ1-3, the CDR3 gives the full variable domain: KAGVTQTPRYLIKTRGQQVTLSCSPISGHRSVSWYQQTPGQGLQFLFEYFSETQRNKGNFPGRFSGRQFSNSRSEMNVSTLELGDSALYLCASSLEGAGAGNTIYFGEGSWLTVV.

This clonotype was seen repeatedly, ten times or more. The gene calls are TRBV11-2 and TRBJ1-4, with D possibly being TRBD1 (6 bases). Germline CDR1 SGHAT, CDR2 FQNNGV. Trimming removed 2 bases from V and 3 bases from J, with 10 bases in between. The CDR3 loop spans 15 amino acids. The CDR3 protein is CASSLLRGPNEKLFF. The CDR3 DNA is TGTGCCAGCAGCTTATTGCGGGGGCCTAATGAAAAACTGTTTTTT. The variable domain in full, completed from reference TRBV11-2 and TRBJ1-4, reads EAGVAQSPRYKIIEKRQSVAFWCNPISGHATLYWYQQILGQGPKLLIQFQNNGVVDDSQLPKDRFSAERLKGVDSTLKIQPAKLEDSAVYLCASSLLRGPNEKLFFGSGTQLSVL.